The clone carrying this TCR beta chain was seen more than once but under ten times. Antigen specificity is unknown. The assay was immunoSEQ multiplex PCR, and TCRdb's table has in-frame clones only and misses some. The sample yields approximately 84,000 clones, roughly 85% seen once. The sample is drawn from a study of T cell responses to AZD1222 COVID-19 vaccine. Regarding the study as a whole: A mostly white British donor set with more females was recruited, and clonal diversity was possibly underestimated. Regions left unmutated in variants are reportedly the target of nearly half of spike-specific TCRs. Two doses of AZD1222 preceded a rise in Spike-specific TCR breadth and depth.

This sample comprised peripheral blood, obtained 28 days after the second AZD1222 dose. The clonotype comes from an adult who received the AZD1222 COVID-19 vaccine.

In DNA, the CDR3 is TGTGCCACCAGCAGAGAAGAAAAACTGTTTTTT. This sequence encodes CATSREEKLFF. The rearrangement joins TRBV15 to TRBJ1-4; D not certain. The CDR3 length is 11 residues. Trimming left V 0 bases short and J 8 bases short, with 1 base between. CDR1 and CDR2 from the germline V gene are LNHNV and YYDKDF (reference sequence).